The T cell receptor beta chain described here comes from a study of T cell repertoires in cytomegalovirus infection. Study context: Public TCR beta signatures marked donors with CMV infection and the matching HLA. Findings of the study overall: The ex vivo response was dominated by HLA-C-restricted CMV-specific TCR beta clonotypes.

This clonotype was seen repeatedly, ten times or more. Its specificity is unknown. TCRdb called the reads again in MiXCR, with one record for every CDR3 protein. The profile shows 400,000 or so distinct CDR3 sequences, approximately 18% of them singletons. Germline V gene lookup returns CDR1 SEHNR and CDR2 FQNEAQ (reference sequence). V lost 7 bases and J 10 bases, leaving 11 bases between the germline ends. The CDR3 covers 12 residues. V and J are TRBV7-9 and TRBJ1-6; possibly TRBD1 for D (5 bases). This sequence was found in a human donor in good health (CMV status not recorded). Some clones in this sample may be carry-over from other donors' samples. Input material: PBMCs. The CDR3 region is CASIRGDSPLHF. The CDR3 bases are TGTGCCAGCATCAGAGGGGACTCACCCCTCCACTTT. Using reference TRBV7-9 and TRBJ1-6 for the parts outside the CDR3, the full variable domain is DTGVSQNPRHKITKRGQNVTFRCDPISEHNRLYWYRQTLGQGPEFLTYFQNEAQLEKSRLLSDRFSAERPKGSFSTLEIQRTEQGDSAMYLCASIRGDSPLHFGNGTRLTVT.